Following are 31 T cell receptor beta chains from one sample sequenced in a study of shared T cell receptors in the human thymus. Measured with immunoSEQ multiplex PCR; TCRdb has only the in-frame clones, and not every one. This table has approximately 760,000 clones, approximately 83% appearing once. The sample was also linked to a second study, of human thymus T cells.

The sample taken for sequencing was thymocytes. The receptors were gathered from a girl in the first two years of life with a congenital heart defect.

The V and J genes are TRBV28 and TRBJ1-1; maybe TRBD1 (6 bases). This CDR3 is built from 11 residues. Trimming pared 6 bases from V and 7 bases from J, leaving 9 bases between. Per germline, CDR1 MDHEN and CDR2 SYDVKM. DNA of the CDR3: TGTGCCAGCAGGTCACAGGGTGAAGCTTTCTTT. It codes for CASRSQGEAFF.

This clone was detected once. The gene calls are TRBV28 and TRBJ1-5; 8 positions match TRBD1. This CDR3 has 15 amino acids. V lost 4 bases to trimming and J lost 6 bases; unmatched junction nucleotides: 8. Per germline, CDR1 MDHEN and CDR2 SYDVKM. The CDR3 region is CASSYPGGAGQPQHF. The CDR3 DNA follows: TGTGCCAGCAGTTACCCAGGGGGCGCGGGTCAGCCCCAGCATTTT.

This clone appeared a single time. The chain is built from TRBV27 and TRBJ2-3, with D possibly TRBD1 on 5 matching bases. The CDR3 has 16 amino acids. Germline lookup yields CDR1 MNHEY and CDR2 SMNVEV (reference sequence). Trimming took off 5 bases at V and 0 bases at J, with 15 bases between the two ends. The CDR3: CASSPPDSNSTDTQYF. In DNA form, the CDR3 reads TGTGCCAGCAGTCCGCCCGACAGTAATAGCACAGATACGCAGTATTTT.

The chain links TRBV11-2 to TRBJ2-5; D unresolved. The J call may not be correct, given that the DNA end is closer to TRBJ2-7. The CDR3 length is 15 residues. CDR1 is SGHAT and CDR2 is FQNNGV in the germline V gene. The CDR3 nucleotides are TGTGCCAGCAGCTTAGATACGGGTGAACCCTACGAGCAGTACTTC. Translation gives CASSLDTGEPYEQYF.

The table lists this clone with a count of one. V and J are TRBV9 and TRBJ1-2; 7 positions agree with TRBD1. J was trimmed by 4 bases and V by 7 bases; bases with no gene match: 1. The CDR3 length is 11 residues. CDR1 SGDLS and CDR2 YYNGEE come from the germline V gene. CDR3 residues: CASQGGYGYTF. CDR3 DNA: TGTGCCAGCCAGGGGGGCTATGGCTACACCTTC. The entire variable domain, with the rest obtained from reference TRBV9 and TRBJ1-2, is as follows: DSGVTQTPKHLITATGQRVTLRCSPRSGDLSVYWYQQSLDQGLQFLIQYYNGEERAKGNILERFSAQQFPDLHSELNLSSLELGDSALYFCASQGGYGYTFGSGTRLTVV.

This clone was detected only once. The chain is built from TRBV19 and TRBJ1-5, with D possibly being TRBD1 (6 bases). The length of the CDR3 is 16 residues. Looked up from germline, CDR1 is LNHDA and CDR2 is SQIVND (reference sequence). Trimming took off 9 bases at V and 0 bases at J, with 18 bases between the two ends. CDR3 in DNA: TGTGCCAGCAACCCCGGATGGACAGTTAGCAATCAGCCCCAGCATTTT. It is translated as CASNPGWTVSNQPQHF.

The J gene is TRBJ1-4, the V gene TRBV5-4, with 8 bases that match TRBD1. Looked up from germline, CDR1 is SGHNT and CDR2 is YYREEE (reference sequence). The CDR3 is 15 amino acids. The V and J ends lost 1 base and 7 bases, in that order; junction bases with no gene match: 6. CDR3 in amino acids: CASSLMAGGGEKLFF. Here the CDR3 DNA reads TGTGCCAGCAGCTTGATGGCAGGGGGCGGTGAAAAACTGTTTTTT.

The chain links TRBV10-3 to TRBJ2-7; weak D call: TRBD1 (6 bases). Germline-derived CDR1 and CDR2 are ENHRY and SYGVKD. Trimming pared 3 bases from V and 7 bases from J, leaving 22 bases between. This CDR3 region has 16 residues. The CDR3 region is CAISDPTGPRNLEQYF. The DNA for the CDR3 is TGTGCCATCAGTGACCCGACAGGACCACGGAATTTAGAGCAGTACTTC.

The J gene is TRBJ2-6, the V gene TRBV27, with 9 positions matching TRBD1. CDR1 and CDR2 (germline): MNHEY, SMNVEV (reference sequence). This CDR3 has 20 amino acids. Trimming took 5 bases from V and 0 from J; bases not matched to a gene: 14. The DNA for the CDR3 is TGTGCCAGCAGTCCTCTTCGACCGGGACAGGGTGCCTCTGGGGCCAACGTCCTGACTTTC. It specifies CASSPLRPGQGASGANVLTF.

This chain connects TRBV7-8 to TRBJ1-3; D is undetermined. The CDR3 contains 17 residues. Trimming cost V 7 bases and J 0 bases, with 19 bases left between them. CDR1 is SGHVS, CDR2 FQNEAQ, per germline. CDR3 sequence: CASNNVMERSSGNTIYF. In nucleotides, the CDR3 is TGTGCCAGCAATAACGTCATGGAACGGAGCTCTGGAAACACCATATATTTT.

The rearrangement links TRBV12-5 to TRBJ1-5; the match to TRBD1 covers 10 bases. This CDR3 comprises 19 residues. Germline CDR1 reads LGHNT; CDR2 reads FRNRAP. The J segment lost 0 bases and the V segment lost 6 bases, leaving 14 bases of the junction unmatched. The CDR3 DNA reads as TGTGCTAGTGGATACCGGGACAGGGGAGGGGCGTATAGCAATCAGCCCCAGCATTTT. It is translated as CASGYRDRGGAYSNQPQHF.

Here the CDR3 reads CASRGTSGGAHQDTQYF. CDR3 bases: TGCGCCAGCAGAGGGACTAGCGGGGGGGCTCACCAAGATACGCAGTATTTT. This rearrangement joins TRBV10-2 to TRBJ2-3; 16 bases fit TRBD2. This CDR3 is built from 17 residues. Germline lookup yields CDR1 WSHSY and CDR2 SAAADI. The ends lost 6 bases at V and 5 bases at J; junction bases unmatched: 8.

DNA for the CDR3: TGTGCCAGCAGCTTGGCTTCCGGGACTAGCGGTTACTCCTACGAGCAGTACTTC. Its translation: CASSLASGTSGYSYEQYF. V gene TRBV5-6 combines with J gene TRBJ2-7, with 11 positions matching TRBD2. CDR3 size: 18 residues. The germline V gene encodes CDR1 SGHDT and CDR2 YYEEEE. After removal of 0 bases from V and 0 bases from J, the junction contained 8 bases not matched to a gene.

The V call is TRBV30, the J call TRBJ1-4; TRBD1 matches at 9 bases. The germline V gene encodes CDR1 GTSNPN and CDR2 SVGIG (reference sequence). J lost 1 base, V lost 3 bases, and 6 bases had no gene match. The CDR3 has 16 residues. CDR3 sequence reads: CAWRRDRAQTNEKLFF. The DNA for the CDR3 is TGTGCCTGGAGGAGGGACAGGGCCCAAACTAATGAAAAACTGTTTTTT. Filled out from reference TRBV30 and TRBJ1-4, the complete variable domain reads SQTIHQWPATLVQPVGSPLSLECTVEGTSNPNLYWYRQAAGRGLQLLFYSVGIGQISSEVPQNLSASRPQDRQFILSSKKLLLSDSGFYLCAWRRDRAQTNEKLFFGSGTQLSVL.

Only one count was recorded for this clone. The chain carries TRBV6-5 and TRBJ1-4; D is uncertain. The CDR3 spans 13 residues. In germline, CDR1 is MNHEY, CDR2 SVGAGI. V lost 3 bases and J lost 4, with 6 bases in between. The CDR3 region is CASSYFGNEKLFF. Written as DNA, the CDR3 is TGTGCCAGCAGTTATTTCGGTAATGAAAAACTGTTTTTT.

The V gene is TRBV5-1, the J gene TRBJ2-5, with TRBD1 as a possible D gene (5 bases). The germline gives CDR1 SGHRS, CDR2 YFSETQ. The CDR3 contains 13 residues. Trimming left V 6 bases short and J 1 base short, with 10 bases between. CDR3 DNA sequence: TGCGCCAGCACATCAGGGCCCCAAGAGACCCAGTACTTC. Translating it yields CASTSGPQETQYF.

The V and J genes are TRBV19 and TRBJ1-2; the D gene is possibly TRBD1 (6 bases). The ends were cut back, 4 bases at V and 8 bases at J, with 17 bases in the middle. The germline V gene has CDR1 LNHDA and CDR2 SQIVND (reference sequence). This CDR3 has 14 amino acids. The CDR3 here is CASSTPGGAAGYTF. As DNA, the CDR3 is TGTGCCAGTAGTACGCCGGGGGGGGCTGCCGGCTACACCTTC.

The gene calls are TRBV5-1 and TRBJ2-1, with 9 nucleotides matching TRBD1. The CDR3 spans 18 residues. V shed 2 bases, J shed 10 bases, and the junction held 19 bases outside the gene matches. Germline V gene data show CDR1 as SGHRS and CDR2 as YFSETQ. The CDR3 bases are TGCGCCAGCAGCTTTCTACCCCGTTGTAGGCGGACAGGGGACGAGCAGTTCTTC. Protein: CASSFLPRCRRTGDEQFF. The full variable domain, its missing parts supplied by reference TRBV5-1 and TRBJ2-1, is KAGVTQTPRYLIKTRGQQVTLSCSPISGHRSVSWYQQTPGQGLQFLFEYFSETQRNKGNFPGRFSGRQFSNSRSEMNVSTLELGDSALYLCASSFLPRCRRTGDEQFFGPGTRLTVL.

Only one count was recorded for this clone. V gene TRBV5-1 combines with J gene TRBJ1-3; no reliable D call. V was clipped by 3 bases and J by 0 bases, with 16 bases between them. The CDR3 length is 17 residues. Germline CDR1 and CDR2: SGHRS and YFSETQ. DNA for the CDR3: TGCGCCAGCAGCTCCGGGGTCGGGGTAGGCTCTGGAAACACCATATATTTT. It encodes CASSSGVGVGSGNTIYF.

This clone was observed a single time. The rearrangement uses TRBV19 and TRBJ2-5; D not certain. The germline CDR1 and CDR2 sequences are LNHDA and SQIVND (reference sequence). The length of the CDR3 is 17 residues. Trimming removed 2 bases at V and 3 bases at J, with 19 bases between. The CDR3 DNA is TGTGCCAGTAGTATAAGGTGGAAAACCCGAAGCGAAGAGACCCAGTACTTC. It yields the protein CASSIRWKTRSEETQYF.

This sequence joins TRBV4-1 and TRBJ2-5; D may be TRBD1 (5 bases). V was shortened by 1 base and J by 3 bases, with 9 bases between the two germline ends. Germline V CDR1 and CDR2: MGHRA, YSYEKL. The CDR3 has 14 amino acids. Written as DNA, the CDR3 is TGCGCCAGCAGCCAAGTGGCCAGGGAAGAGACCCAGTACTTC. Amino acids: CASSQVAREETQYF.

V gene TRBV27 combines with J gene TRBJ2-7; D might be TRBD2 (6 bases). Germline V gives CDR1 MNHEY, CDR2 SMNVEV (reference sequence). This CDR3 has 15 amino acids. V gave up 5 bases and J gave up 5 bases, with 19 bases separating them. The CDR3 sequence is CASSPRTPGGDEQYF. The CDR3 bases are TGTGCCAGCAGTCCCCGGACACCGGGCGGGGACGAGCAGTACTTC.

This clone has a single count. This chain links TRBV7-8 with TRBJ2-3; 9 bases are shared with TRBD2. With V trimmed by 8 bases and J by 4 bases, 13 bases remained unmatched. The CDR3 is made up of 16 amino acids. Germline V gene sequence: CDR1 SGHVS, CDR2 FQNEAQ. CDR3 region: CASVPFSGGGADTQYF. DNA of the CDR3: TGTGCCAGCGTCCCTTTTAGCGGGGGTGGGGCAGATACGCAGTATTTT.

This chain joins TRBV10-3 and TRBJ2-2; TRBD2 is a possible D gene (7 bases). Germline V gives CDR1 ENHRY, CDR2 SYGVKD. Between the trimmed V and J ends, which lost 8 bases and 4 bases, there was a span of 17 bases. The CDR3 runs 15 residues. The CDR3: CAIGLGGGPTGELFF. The CDR3 region has the DNA TGTGCCATCGGCTTGGGGGGGGGCCCCACCGGGGAGCTGTTTTTT.

V is TRBV30 and J is TRBJ1-6, with a possible D match to TRBD1 (5 bases). Germline V gene lookup returns CDR1 GTSNPN and CDR2 SVGIG (reference sequence). The V and J ends lost 4 bases and 0 bases respectively, with 16 bases between them. The CDR3 contains 17 residues. As DNA, the CDR3 is TGTGCCTGGACATCACAGTCAAGGGGCTCCTATAATTCACCCCTCCACTTT. Translated: CAWTSQSRGSYNSPLHF.

The chain links TRBV2 to TRBJ2-7, with 10 bases matching TRBD1. The CDR3 extends over 14 amino acids. V shed 7 bases, J shed 5 bases, and the junction held 8 bases outside the gene matches. Germline values: CDR1 SNHLY, CDR2 FYNNEI. The CDR3 spells CASTRQGAVHEQYF. Written as DNA, the CDR3 is TGTGCCAGCACCCGACAGGGGGCCGTCCACGAGCAGTACTTC.

The rearrangement links TRBV5-1 to TRBJ1-1; 7 positions match TRBD1. The CDR3 totals 13 residues. The germline CDR1 and CDR2 sequences are SGHRS and YFSETQ. V gave up 5 bases and J gave up 3 bases; unmatched junction bases: 4. CDR3 in amino acids: CASRRTGDTEAFF. The CDR3 nucleotides read TGCGCCAGCAGGAGGACAGGCGACACTGAAGCTTTCTTT.

This clone is a singleton in its sample. The genes are TRBV25-1 and TRBJ2-7; 7 nucleotides match TRBD1. V shed 3 bases, J shed 0 bases, and the junction held 2 bases outside the gene matches. This CDR3 contains 14 residues. Germline loops: CDR1 MGHDK, CDR2 SYGVNS. This chain's CDR3 is CASSEGTDSYEQYF. CDR3 sequence (DNA): TGTGCCAGCAGTGAGGGGACAGACTCCTACGAGCAGTACTTC.

V is TRBV6-6 and J is TRBJ2-7, with TRBD1 identical over 8 bases. The CDR3 is 13 amino acids. J lost 4 bases, V lost 4 bases, and 3 bases had no gene match. Per the germline V gene, CDR1 is MNHNY and CDR2 is SVGAGI (reference sequence). The DNA of the CDR3 is TGTGCCAGCAGTTCCGGACAGGGATACGAGCAGTACTTC. It codes for CASSSGQGYEQYF.

The rearrangement uses TRBV27 and TRBJ2-3, with D possibly TRBD2 on 5 matching bases. The CDR3 is made up of 18 amino acids. CDR1 and CDR2 from the germline V gene are MNHEY and SMNVEV (reference sequence). Trimming removed 6 bases at V and 2 bases at J, with 24 bases between. The CDR3 region is CASSRGRAFHLFTDTQYF. In DNA form, the CDR3 reads TGTGCCAGCAGCCGGGGAAGGGCCTTTCACTTGTTCACAGATACGCAGTATTTT.

CDR3 in DNA: TGTGCCAGTAGGTGGGGGCCGCACACCGGGGAGCTGTTTTTT. As protein: CASRWGPHTGELFF. The chain uses TRBV19 and TRBJ2-2, with D perhaps matching TRBD1 (6 bases). The V gene's germline CDR1 is LNHDA and CDR2 SQIVND (reference sequence). The CDR3 extends over 14 amino acids. The V end lost 6 bases, the J end lost 3 bases, and 11 bases lay between the germline ends. The variable domain in full, completed from reference TRBV19 and TRBJ2-2, reads DGGITQSPKYLFRKEGQNVTLSCEQNLNHDAMYWYRQDPGQGLRLIYYSQIVNDFQKGDIAEGYSVSREKKESFPLTVTSAQKNPTAFYLCASRWGPHTGELFFGEGSRLTVL.